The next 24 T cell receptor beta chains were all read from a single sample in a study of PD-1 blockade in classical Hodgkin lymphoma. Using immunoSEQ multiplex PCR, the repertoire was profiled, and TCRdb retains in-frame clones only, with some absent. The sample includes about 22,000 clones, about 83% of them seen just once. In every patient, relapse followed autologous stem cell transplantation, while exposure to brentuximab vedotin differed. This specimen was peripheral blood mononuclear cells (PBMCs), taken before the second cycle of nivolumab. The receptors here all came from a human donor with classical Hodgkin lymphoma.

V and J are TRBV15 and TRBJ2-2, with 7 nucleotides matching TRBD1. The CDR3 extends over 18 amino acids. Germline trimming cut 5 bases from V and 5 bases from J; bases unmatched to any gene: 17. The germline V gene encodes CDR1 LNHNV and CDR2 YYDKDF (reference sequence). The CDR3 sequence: CATSLQTGLEVRTGELFF. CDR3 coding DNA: TGTGCCACCAGCCTCCAGACAGGGCTAGAGGTTCGGACCGGGGAGCTGTTTTTT.

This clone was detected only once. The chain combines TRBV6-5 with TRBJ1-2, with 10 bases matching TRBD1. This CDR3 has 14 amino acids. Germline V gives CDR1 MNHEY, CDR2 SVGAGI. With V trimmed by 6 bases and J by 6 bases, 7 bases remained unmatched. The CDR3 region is CASSDRGRVNGYTF. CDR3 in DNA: TGTGCCAGCAGCGACAGGGGGCGCGTCAATGGCTACACCTTC.

The CDR3, as DNA: TGTGCCAGCAGCCAAGTTCTAGACTGGGGACCGATCAATCAGCCCCAGCATTTT. It codes for CASSQVLDWGPINQPQHF. V is TRBV4-2 and J is TRBJ1-5; weak D call: TRBD1 (5 bases). Germline CDR1 is LGHNA and CDR2 is YNFKEQ. The CDR3 totals 18 residues. Trimming cost V 1 base and J 3 bases, with 19 bases left between them.

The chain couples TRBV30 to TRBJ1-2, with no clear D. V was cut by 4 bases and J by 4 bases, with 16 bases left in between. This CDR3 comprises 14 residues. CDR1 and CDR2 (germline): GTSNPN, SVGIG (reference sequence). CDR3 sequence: CAWNRGRTSYGYTF. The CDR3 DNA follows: TGTGCCTGGAACCGCGGTCGTACGAGCTATGGCTACACCTTC.

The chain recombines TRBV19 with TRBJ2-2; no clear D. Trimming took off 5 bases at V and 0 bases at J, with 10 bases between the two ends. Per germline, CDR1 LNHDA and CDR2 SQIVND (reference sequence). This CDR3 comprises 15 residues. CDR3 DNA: TGTGCCAGTAGTCTCTGGACGGCGAACACCGGGGAGCTGTTTTTT. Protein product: CASSLWTANTGELFF.

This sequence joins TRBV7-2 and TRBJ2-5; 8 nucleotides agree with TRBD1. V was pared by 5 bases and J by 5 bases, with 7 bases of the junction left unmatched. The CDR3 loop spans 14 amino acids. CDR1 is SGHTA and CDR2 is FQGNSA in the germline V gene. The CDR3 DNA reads TGTGCCAGCAGCGCCAGACAGGGGAGTGAGACCCAGTACTTC. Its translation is CASSARQGSETQYF.

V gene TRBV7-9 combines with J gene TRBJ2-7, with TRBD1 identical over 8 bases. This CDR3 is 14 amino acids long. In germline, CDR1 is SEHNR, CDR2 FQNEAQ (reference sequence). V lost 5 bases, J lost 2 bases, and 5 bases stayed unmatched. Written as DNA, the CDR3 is TGTGCCAGCAGCCCCGGACAGGGAGCCTACGAGCAGTACTTC. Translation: CASSPGQGAYEQYF. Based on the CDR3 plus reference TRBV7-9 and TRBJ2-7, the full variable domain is DTGVSQNPRHKITKRGQNVTFRCDPISEHNRLYWYRQTLGQGPEFLTYFQNEAQLEKSRLLSDRFSAERPKGSFSTLEIQRTEQGDSAMYLCASSPGQGAYEQYFGPGTRLTVT.

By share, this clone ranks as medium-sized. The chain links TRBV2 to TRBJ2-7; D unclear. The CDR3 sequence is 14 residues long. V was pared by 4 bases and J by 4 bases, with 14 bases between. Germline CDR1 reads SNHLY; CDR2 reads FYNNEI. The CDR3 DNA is TGTGCCAGCAGTGTTTCCCTCTACCAGTACGAGCAGTACTTC. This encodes CASSVSLYQYEQYF.

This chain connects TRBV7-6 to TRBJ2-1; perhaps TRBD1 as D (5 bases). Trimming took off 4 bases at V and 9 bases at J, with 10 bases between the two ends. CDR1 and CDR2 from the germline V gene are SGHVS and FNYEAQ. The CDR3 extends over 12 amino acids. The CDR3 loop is CASSSDSREQFF. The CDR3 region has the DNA TGTGCCAGCAGCTCCGACAGTCGTGAGCAGTTCTTC.

CDR3 DNA: TGTGCCAGCAGTGAAGTACGACAGGGCGGGGAAAAACTGTTTTTT. This gives the protein CASSEVRQGGEKLFF. The rearrangement links TRBV2 to TRBJ1-4, with 7 bases aligning to TRBD1. V shed 1 base, J shed 8 bases, and the junction held 7 bases outside the gene matches. CDR1 is SNHLY and CDR2 is FYNNEI in the germline V gene. This CDR3 is built from 15 residues.

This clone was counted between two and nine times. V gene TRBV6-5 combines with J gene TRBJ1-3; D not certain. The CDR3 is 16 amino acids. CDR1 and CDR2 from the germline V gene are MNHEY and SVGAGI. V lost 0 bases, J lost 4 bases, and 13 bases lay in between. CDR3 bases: TGTGCCAGCAGTTACTCGATAGGCCTAGGGGGAAACACCATATATTTT. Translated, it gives CASSYSIGLGGNTIYF.

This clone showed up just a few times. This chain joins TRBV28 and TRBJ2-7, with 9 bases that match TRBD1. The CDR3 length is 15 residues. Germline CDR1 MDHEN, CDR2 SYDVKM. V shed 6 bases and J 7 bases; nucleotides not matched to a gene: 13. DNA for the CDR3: TGTGCCAGCAGCCCACTCGGGACAGGGTTGGAAGAGCAGTACTTC. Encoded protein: CASSPLGTGLEEQYF.

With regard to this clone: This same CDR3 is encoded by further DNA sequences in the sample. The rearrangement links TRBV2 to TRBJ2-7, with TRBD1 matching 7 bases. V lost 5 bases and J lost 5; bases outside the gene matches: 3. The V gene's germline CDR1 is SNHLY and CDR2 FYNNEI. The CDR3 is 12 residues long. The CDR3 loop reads CASSWTGDEQYF. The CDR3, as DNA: TGTGCCAGCAGTTGGACAGGAGACGAGCAGTACTTC.

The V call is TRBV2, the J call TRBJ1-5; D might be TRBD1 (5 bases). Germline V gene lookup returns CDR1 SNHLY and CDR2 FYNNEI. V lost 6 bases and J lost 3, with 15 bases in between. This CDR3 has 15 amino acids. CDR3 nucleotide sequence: TGTGCCAGCAGAGAGCCCCAGGGATACAATCAGCCCCAGCATTTT. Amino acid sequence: CASREPQGYNQPQHF.

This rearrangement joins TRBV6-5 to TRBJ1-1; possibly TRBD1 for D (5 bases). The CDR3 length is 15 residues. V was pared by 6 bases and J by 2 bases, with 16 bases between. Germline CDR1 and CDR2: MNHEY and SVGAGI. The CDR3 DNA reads TGTGCCAGCAGCCTCGGCCCGGGGGTAAACACTGAAGCTTTCTTT. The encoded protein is CASSLGPGVNTEAFF.

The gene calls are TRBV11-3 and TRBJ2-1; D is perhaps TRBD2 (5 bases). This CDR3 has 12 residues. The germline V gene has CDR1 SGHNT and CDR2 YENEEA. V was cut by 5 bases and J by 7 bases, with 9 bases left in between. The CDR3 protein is CASSLTGNEQFF. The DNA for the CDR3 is TGTGCCAGCAGCCTAACGGGAAATGAGCAGTTCTTC. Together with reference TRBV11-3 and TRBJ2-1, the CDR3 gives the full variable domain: EAGVVQSPRYKIIEKKQPVAFWCNPISGHNTLYWYLQNLGQGPELLIRYENEEAVDDSQLPKDRFSAERLKGVDSTLKIQPAELGDSAVYLCASSLTGNEQFFGPGTRLTVL.

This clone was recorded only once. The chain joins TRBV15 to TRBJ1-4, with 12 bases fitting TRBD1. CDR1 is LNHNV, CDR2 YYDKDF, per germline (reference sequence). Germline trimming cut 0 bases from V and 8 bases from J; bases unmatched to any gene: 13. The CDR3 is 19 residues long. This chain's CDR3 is CATSRERVGTGGNREKLFF. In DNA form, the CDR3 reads TGTGCCACCAGCAGAGAGAGAGTCGGGACAGGGGGCAACAGGGAAAAACTGTTTTTT.

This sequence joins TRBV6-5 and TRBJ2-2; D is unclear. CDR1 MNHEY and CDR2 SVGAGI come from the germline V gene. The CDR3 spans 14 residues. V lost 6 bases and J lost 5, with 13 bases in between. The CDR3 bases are TGTGCCAGCAGGGTTACGATCGGAACCGGGGAGCTGTTTTTT. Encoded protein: CASRVTIGTGELFF.

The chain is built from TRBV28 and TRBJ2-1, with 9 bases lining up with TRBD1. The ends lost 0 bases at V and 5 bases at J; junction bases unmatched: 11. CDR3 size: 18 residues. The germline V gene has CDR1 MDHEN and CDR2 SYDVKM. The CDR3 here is CASSLWNWGQGINNEQFF. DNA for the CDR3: TGTGCCAGCAGTTTATGGAATTGGGGACAGGGAATTAACAATGAGCAGTTCTTC.

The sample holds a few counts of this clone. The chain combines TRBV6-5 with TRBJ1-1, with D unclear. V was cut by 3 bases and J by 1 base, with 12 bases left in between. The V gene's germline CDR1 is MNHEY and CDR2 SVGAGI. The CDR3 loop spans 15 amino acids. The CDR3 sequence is CASSYRATGNTEAFF. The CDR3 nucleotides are TGTGCCAGCAGTTATAGGGCAACGGGGAACACTGAAGCTTTCTTT.

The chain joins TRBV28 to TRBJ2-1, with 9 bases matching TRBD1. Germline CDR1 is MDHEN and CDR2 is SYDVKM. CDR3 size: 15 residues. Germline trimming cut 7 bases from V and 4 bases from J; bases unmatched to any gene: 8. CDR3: CASTTPGQGYNEQFF. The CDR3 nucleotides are TGTGCCAGCACTACCCCGGGACAGGGTTACAATGAGCAGTTCTTC.

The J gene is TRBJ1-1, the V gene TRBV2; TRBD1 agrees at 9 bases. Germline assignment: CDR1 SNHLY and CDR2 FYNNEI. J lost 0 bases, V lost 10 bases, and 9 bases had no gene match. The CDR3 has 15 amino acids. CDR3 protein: CATRTGQGMNTEAFF. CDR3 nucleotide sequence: TGTGCCACCAGGACGGGACAGGGCATGAACACTGAAGCTTTCTTT.

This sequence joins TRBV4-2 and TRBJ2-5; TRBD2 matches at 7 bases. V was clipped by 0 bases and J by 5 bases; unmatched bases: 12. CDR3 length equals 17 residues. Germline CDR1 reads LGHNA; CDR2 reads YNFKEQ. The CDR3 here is CASSQEIGMGGWETQYF. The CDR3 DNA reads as TGTGCCAGCAGCCAAGAAATCGGTATGGGAGGGTGGGAGACCCAGTACTTC.

The CDR3 nucleotides read TGTGCCAGCAGCTTACGCCAGGGAGAGGTGTACTTC. Encoded protein: CASSLRQGEVYF. V usage is TRBV13 and J usage is TRBJ2-5, with D perhaps matching TRBD1 or TRBD2 (5 bases each). The CDR3 runs 12 residues. The germline V gene encodes CDR1 PRHDT and CDR2 FYEKMQ (reference sequence). Trimming removed 2 bases from V and 13 bases from J, with 14 bases in between.